The T cell receptor beta chain described here comes from a study of CD8 T cells in ankylosing spondylitis. Whole-study results and caveats: What seemed typical of ankylosing spondylitis blood was a TCR beta motif built from eight highly homologous variants.

This clonotype was observed many times. Antigen specificity is unknown. CDR3 length: 16 amino acids. Trimming took 7 bases from V and 7 from J; bases not matched to a gene: 10. TCRdb re-analysed the 5' RACE reads in MiXCR, keeping a single row per CDR3 protein. The sample yields around 540,000 distinct CDR3 sequences, roughly 13% seen once. The TCR originated in a male donor with ankylosing spondylitis. The source material was blood, either unsorted or a sorted T cell fraction (not recorded which). The chain links TRBV12-3 or TRBV12-4 to TRBJ2-2; 12 bases are a match to TRBD1. This chain's CDR3 is CASTVRDRGLNGELFF. CDR3 coding DNA: TGTGCCAGCACCGTACGGGACAGGGGGCTCAACGGGGAGCTGTTTTTT.